This TCR beta chain was identified during a study of blood T cell repertoires in COVID-19. The V gene end was trimmed by 7 bases and the J gene end by 0 bases; junction bases not matched to a gene: 7. Germline V gives CDR1 SGHNT, CDR2 YENEEA. This CDR3 has 17 amino acids. Allocation to cohorts depended on clinical history reported by the participants. Study processing details: Estimation of nucleated cell counts relied on the amplification of reference gene primers. Data came from immunoSEQ multiplex PCR; TCRdb stores just in-frame clones and leaves some out. The V and J calls and clone size were taken over from that table, and D and trimming were inferred from the DNA. This table holds about 240,000 clones, approximately 84% found once.

This chain links TRBV11-3 with TRBJ2-6; 9 bases map to TRBD1. Sample: PBMCs or T cells enriched from blood (not recorded which). This TCR was recovered from a woman aged 35 to 49 with acute COVID-19. The CDR3 sequence is CASKFDRGGSGANVLTF. CDR3 coding DNA: TGTGCCAGCAAATTCGACAGGGGGGGCTCTGGGGCCAACGTCCTGACTTTC.